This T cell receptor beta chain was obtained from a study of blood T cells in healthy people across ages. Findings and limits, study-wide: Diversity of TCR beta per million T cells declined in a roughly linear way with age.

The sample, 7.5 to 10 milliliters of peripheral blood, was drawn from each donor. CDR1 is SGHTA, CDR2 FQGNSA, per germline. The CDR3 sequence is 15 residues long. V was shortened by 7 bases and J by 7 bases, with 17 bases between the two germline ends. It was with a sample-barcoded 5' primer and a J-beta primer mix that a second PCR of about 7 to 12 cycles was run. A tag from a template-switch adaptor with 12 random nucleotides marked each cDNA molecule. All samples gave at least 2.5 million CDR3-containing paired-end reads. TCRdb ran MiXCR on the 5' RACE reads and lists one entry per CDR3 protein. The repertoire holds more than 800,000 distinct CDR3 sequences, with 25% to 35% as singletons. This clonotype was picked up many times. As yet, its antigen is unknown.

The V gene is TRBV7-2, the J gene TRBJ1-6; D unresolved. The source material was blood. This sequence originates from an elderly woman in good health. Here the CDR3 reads CASTLAGPSNSPLHF. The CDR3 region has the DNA TGTGCCAGCACCCTGGCGGGTCCCTCCAATTCACCCCTCCACTTT.